One and the same sample provided the 20 T cell receptor beta chains below, sequenced in a study of human T cells and chemical hapten exposure. TCRdb reprocessed the RACE reads with MiXCR, giving one entry per CDR3 protein. The sample holds 200,000 to 300,000 distinct CDR3 sequences, over 8% seen once. Regarding time point: pre-sensitization, week 0. The sample's treatment: therapeutic diphenylcyclopropenone sensitization with weekly scalp DPC. The source material was whole blood, sampled in connection with sensitization to the hapten diphenylcyclopropenone (DPC). Source of these receptors: a woman aged 40 to 55 with alopecia areata. Some clones in this sample may be carry-over from other donors' samples.

This clonotype was seen repeatedly, ten times or more. This chain links TRBV27 with TRBJ1-5; D possibly corresponds to TRBD1 (5 bases). Germline-derived CDR1 and CDR2 are MNHEY and SMNVEV (reference sequence). The length of the CDR3 is 14 residues. Deletions cut 5 bases from V and 4 bases from J, with 12 bases between. The CDR3 loop reads CASSVRPGNQPQHF. The DNA of the CDR3 is TGTGCCAGCAGTGTACGACCAGGGAATCAGCCCCAGCATTTT.

This clonotype was found a few times. This chain connects TRBV5-1 to TRBJ2-7; 8 bases are a match to TRBD2. The CDR3 extends over 17 amino acids. Germline-derived CDR1 and CDR2 are SGHRS and YFSETQ. V was clipped by 0 bases and J by 3 bases; unmatched bases: 11. The CDR3 bases are TGCGCCAGCAGCTTGGCCGTCGGAGCGGGAGTGGACTACGAGCAGTACTTC. It translates to CASSLAVGAGVDYEQYF.

The CDR3 DNA is TGCGCCAGCAGCCCCTACGCGGTCCCCGCCTACGAGCAGTACTTC. The encoded protein is CASSPYAVPAYEQYF. The genes are TRBV5-1 and TRBJ2-7; D is undetermined. The germline V and J ends were trimmed by 4 bases and 2 bases, with 16 bases remaining between them. Germline V gene lookup returns CDR1 SGHRS and CDR2 YFSETQ. CDR3 size: 15 residues.

The chain employs TRBV6-2 or TRBV6-3 and TRBJ2-7; possible D gene TRBD2, 6 bases. CDR1 and CDR2 (germline): MNHEY, SVGEGT. V was clipped by 7 bases and J by 0 bases, with 25 bases between them. This CDR3 region has 18 residues. The CDR3 spells CASTLTRQRLGSSYEQYF. The CDR3 coding sequence is TGTGCCAGCACCCTCACCAGGCAGCGACTAGGAAGCTCCTACGAGCAGTACTTC.

The chain carries TRBV10-3 and TRBJ1-4; the match to TRBD1 covers 8 bases. CDR1 and CDR2 from the germline V gene are ENHRY and SYGVKD. The trim removed 10 bases at V and 2 bases at J, leaving 6 bases unmatched. This CDR3 has 14 residues. CDR3 in DNA: TGTGCCACCAGGGGGCTTGGGACTAATGAAAAACTGTTTTTT. Protein product: CATRGLGTNEKLFF.

V gene TRBV29-1 combines with J gene TRBJ1-6; 7 nucleotides line up with TRBD1. Germline CDR1 is SQVTM and CDR2 is ANQGSEA. CDR3 length: 12 amino acids. V lost 5 bases and J lost 7; bases outside the gene matches: 2. The CDR3, as DNA: TGCAGCGTTTCACAGGGGAATTCACCCCTCCACTTT. Translated, it gives CSVSQGNSPLHF.

The DNA for the CDR3 is TGTGCCACCTCATTCGGGGGGACATACGAGCAGTACTTC. Translated: CATSFGGTYEQYF. The chain joins TRBV6-2 or TRBV6-3 to TRBJ2-7; D is perhaps TRBD2 (7 bases). The V gene's germline CDR1 is MNHEY and CDR2 SVGEGT. The V end was cut by 10 bases, the J end by 4 bases, with 17 bases between. The CDR3 length is 13 residues.

This sequence joins TRBV7-8 and TRBJ2-7, with D maybe TRBD2 (5 bases). There are 14 residues in the CDR3. Germline-derived CDR1 and CDR2 are SGHVS and FQNEAQ. Trimming stripped 2 bases from V and 2 bases from J, with 10 bases between. The CDR3 DNA reads as TGTGCCAGCAGCTTACCGGACTCGGCCTACGAGCAGTACTTC. Protein sequence: CASSLPDSAYEQYF.

In its sample, this clonotype was seen a few times. The V gene is TRBV12-3 or TRBV12-4, the J gene TRBJ1-2, with TRBD1 matching over 9 bases. With 6 bases clipped from V and 4 bases from J, the junction kept 6 bases outside the gene matches. This CDR3 region has 14 residues. CDR3 in DNA: TGTGCCAGCAGCGGGACAGGGAAGACCTATGGCTACACCTTC. Translation gives CASSGTGKTYGYTF.

This clonotype was seen only a few times. The chain combines TRBV7-2 with TRBJ2-7; 10 nucleotides line up with TRBD2. With V trimmed by 1 base and J by 2 bases, 8 bases remained unmatched. CDR3 length: 17 amino acids. Germline CDR1 SGHTA, CDR2 FQGNSA. The DNA for the CDR3 is TGTGCCAGCAGCTTAGTGCCTAGCGGGAGCTGGGCCTACGAGCAGTACTTC. As protein: CASSLVPSGSWAYEQYF.

This clonotype was observed a few times. The chain employs TRBV6-2 or TRBV6-3 and TRBJ1-6, with unresolved D. Germline assignment: CDR1 MNHEY and CDR2 SVGEGT. The CDR3 is 13 amino acids. With 6 bases removed from V and 10 bases from J, the gap between germline ends came to 13 bases. This chain's CDR3 is CASRFQTGSPLHF. The DNA for the CDR3 is TGTGCCAGCAGGTTCCAGACCGGATCACCCCTCCACTTT.

This clonotype occurred a few times. V gene TRBV12-3 or TRBV12-4 combines with J gene TRBJ1-1; possible D gene TRBD1, 6 bases. V lost 7 bases and J lost 5, with 17 bases in between. This CDR3 has 14 amino acids. This chain's CDR3 is CASTLRGAGTEAFF. The CDR3 DNA reads as TGTGCCAGCACCTTGAGGGGGGCCGGGACTGAAGCTTTCTTT.

The V and J genes are TRBV6-2 or TRBV6-3 and TRBJ1-1; 7 bases align to TRBD1. The germline V gene encodes CDR1 MNHEY and CDR2 SVGEGT. Unmatched junction bases numbered 2, after V lost 10 bases and J lost 3 bases. The CDR3 totals 11 residues. The CDR3 nucleotides read TGTGCCACTCAGGGGGACACTGAAGCTTTCTTT. It translates to CATQGDTEAFF.

This clonotype was counted between two and nine times. As the CDR3 is not closed by the conserved phenylalanine or tryptophan, this likely results from a read error. The DNA is left out, because the CDR3 cannot be placed on it with certainty; the CDR3 is given as TCRdb lists it. The J gene is TRBJ2-7, the V gene TRBV7-2; the DNA was not compared with TRBD2, the D call given in the table. From germline, CDR1 is SGHTA and CDR2 FQGNSA. The CDR3 adds up to 10 amino acids, both ends counted. The CDR3: CASSLAFGLT.

The chain has TRBV9 and TRBJ2-7; TRBD1 matches at 8 bases. The CDR3 loop spans 14 amino acids. The germline CDR1 and CDR2 sequences are SGDLS and YYNGEE. V gave up 5 bases and J gave up 3 bases; unmatched junction bases: 7. CDR3 region: CASSPGQGYYEQYF. In DNA, the CDR3 is TGTGCCAGCAGTCCAGGACAGGGCTACTACGAGCAGTACTTC.

This clonotype turned up a few times. The chain carries TRBV10-3 and TRBJ1-1, with D uncertain. Germline CDR1 reads ENHRY; CDR2 reads SYGVKD. The germline V and J ends were trimmed by 0 bases and 7 bases, with 9 bases remaining between them. The CDR3 is 13 amino acids. The chain's CDR3 is CAISESAVDEAFF. The DNA of the CDR3 is TGTGCCATCAGTGAGTCTGCAGTAGATGAAGCTTTCTTT.

The CDR3 loop reads CASSLVLAGDEQFF. DNA for the CDR3: TGTGCCAGCAGTTTAGTCCTAGCGGGAGATGAGCAGTTCTTC. The rearrangement links TRBV28 to TRBJ2-1, with 10 bases that match TRBD2. Germline-derived CDR1 and CDR2 are MDHEN and SYDVKM. V was clipped by 2 bases and J by 8 bases; unmatched bases: 3. The CDR3 spans 14 residues.

This clonotype was detected ten times or more. This sequence joins TRBV21-1 and TRBJ2-4; the D call of TRBD2 is as the table states it, not checked on the DNA. TRBV21-1 is recorded as a pseudogene. This CDR3 is built from 17 residues. The chain's CDR3 is CASSERPKDLNKNIQYF. The CDR3 region has the DNA TGTGCCAGCAGCGAACGGCCCAAGGACCTTAACAAAAACATTCAGTACTTC.

This chain uses TRBV4-1 with TRBJ2-2, with TRBD2 matching over 9 bases. V was clipped by 4 bases and J by 4 bases; unmatched bases: 10. This CDR3 region has 17 residues. Germline V CDR1 and CDR2: MGHRA, YSYEKL. The CDR3 bases are TGCGCCAGCAGCCCCCGATTAGCGGGAGTGGGCACCGGGGAGCTGTTTTTT. It codes for CASSPRLAGVGTGELFF.

Of note for this clonotype: A single base separates this from a much larger clone, so it may be a read error. The rearrangement links TRBV7-7 to TRBJ2-7, with no clear D. The germline gives CDR1 SSHAT, CDR2 FNYEAQ (reference sequence). CDR3 length: 14 residues. The CDR3 DNA is TGTGTTAGCAGCCGCCTGGACGGTTCCTACGAGCAGTACTTC. Protein: CVSSRLDGSYEQYF.